The subject of this entry is one T cell receptor beta chain. The entry originates in a study of T cell responses to AZD1222 COVID-19 vaccine. TCRdb's copy holds only in-frame clones and misses some; the assay was immunoSEQ multiplex PCR. The table includes 150,000 or so clones, roughly nine tenths detected once. This sample comprised peripheral blood, obtained on day 0 of AZD1222 vaccination. This receptor was identified in an adult in good health.

The CDR3 DNA is TGTGCCAGCAGTGGTCCTCAAACAGGACCTTTCACCGGGGAGCTGTTTTTT. This sequence encodes CASSGPQTGPFTGELFF. V and J are TRBV9 and TRBJ2-2; maybe TRBD1 (5 bases). From germline, CDR1 is SGDLS and CDR2 YYNGEE. The V and J ends lost 5 bases and 4 bases respectively, with 21 bases between them. The CDR3 runs 17 residues.